The rows below give T cell receptor beta chains drawn from one sample of a study of blood T cell repertoires in COVID-19. The method was immunoSEQ multiplex PCR; TCRdb's version includes in-frame clones alone and lacks a portion of them. The sample includes some 350,000 clones, 85% to 90% of them seen just once. The material sequenced was PBMCs or T cells enriched from blood (not recorded which). Every receptor here comes from a man aged 18 to 30 who had recovered from COVID-19. Both conserved end residues are part of each CDR3. Not all rows give a size; the values are once, few, many and, for expanded clones, a class.

j_call v_call clone_size cdr3_aa
TRBJ1-6 TRBV7-2 . CASSLGAPGINSPLHF
TRBJ2-1 TRBV18 . CASSPLEAVSSYNEQFF
TRBJ1-1 TRBV11-2 . CASSLVRGATEAFF
TRBJ2-3 TRBV5-4 . CASSPDRGQVDTQYF
TRBJ2-1 TRBV7-9 . CASSSDGTSGRGSNEQFF
TRBJ1-5 TRBV5-1 . CASSSPGQGDYSNQPQHF
TRBJ1-2 TRBV9 few CASSPRGGDGPYGYTF
TRBJ2-7 TRBV6-5 once CASSYARGGSEYF
TRBJ2-7 TRBV27 . CASRGQHSYEQYF
TRBJ1-6 TRBV15 . CATSDRQGNSPLHF
TRBJ2-7 TRBV28 . CASSSPLLFSGTGLSGQYF
TRBJ1-1 TRBV4-1 . CASSQEGVNTEAFF
TRBJ1-2 TRBV29-1 . CSVMWATNYGYTF
TRBJ2-1 TRBV7-6 . CASSLGGLSYNEQFF
TRBJ1-2 TRBV6-6 . CASTHWTGGHGYTF
TRBJ2-7 TRBV28 . CASSGAAAGGYEQYF
TRBJ2-7 TRBV4-1 few CASSLQGAYEQYF
TRBJ1-6 TRBV18 . CASSPPEQNSPLHF
TRBJ2-7 TRBV7-2 . CASSPRPPLAGAGEQYF
TRBJ1-1 TRBV4-3 . CASSQDAHRGNTEAFF
TRBJ1-6 TRBV19 . CASSDSGGSPLHF
TRBJ2-1 TRBV11-3 . CASTDRQGIGEQFF
TRBJ2-7 TRBV19 . CASSIGTNYEQYF
TRBJ1-1 TRBV6-5 . CASSYTGVSSGTEAFF
TRBJ1-1 TRBV4-1 few CASSQTGAANTEAFF
TRBJ2-1 TRBV10-3 . CAISEPRQGQFF
TRBJ2-7 TRBV3-1/TRBV3-2 once CASSQGTSGADEQYF
TRBJ2-3 TRBV28 . CASSLWRLTDTQYF
TRBJ2-1 TRBV7-3 . CASSTTSGGTHNEQFF
TRBJ2-2 TRBV19 few CASSTSGANTGELFF
TRBJ2-7 TRBV13 . CASSLGGQGYEQYF
TRBJ2-1 TRBV11-2 . CASSLDRREQFF
TRBJ2-4 TRBV5-1 . CASSSGGRRNIQYF
TRBJ1-2 TRBV2 few CASREDRTNYGYTF
TRBJ1-5 TRBV6-5 . CASSPNSNQPQHF
TRBJ2-7 TRBV7-9 . CASTREGNEQYF
TRBJ2-7 TRBV7-9 . CASSTNRGRLEQYF
TRBJ2-7 TRBV11-3 . CASSLSLGTGGKQYF